This T cell receptor (beta chain) was observed in a study of T cell changes during pregnancy in multiple sclerosis. Here immunoSEQ multiplex PCR was the method, and the copy in TCRdb shows in-frame clones only, minus some. This sample carries approximately 89,000 clones, 85% to 95% of them seen once, and the ten largest clones take 0.7% to 0.95%. The germline gives CDR1 MNHNY, CDR2 SVGAGI (reference sequence). The CDR3 sequence is 12 residues long. Trimming took off 7 bases at V and 4 bases at J, with 10 bases between the two ends. J is TRBJ1-1 and V is TRBV6-6, with TRBD1 as a possible D gene (5 bases). The sample in question was peripheral blood, obtained in the third trimester of pregnancy. This clonotype was sampled from a female donor with multiple sclerosis, enrolled in a pregnancy study. CDR3 DNA sequence: TGTGCCAGCACCAGGGAGGGCACTGAAGCTTTCTTT. This translates into CASTREGTEAFF.